Listed below are T cell receptor beta chains from one sample, sequenced in a study of cytotoxic CD8 clonotypes in ibrutinib-treated CLL. Only in-frame clones appear in the TCRdb table, and some are missing; sequencing was by immunoSEQ multiplex PCR. Of some 140,000 clones listed, 85% to 95% are singletons. This specimen was PBMCs, taken after 12 months of ibrutinib treatment. The origin of the receptors is a human donor with chronic lymphocytic leukemia. The CDR3 runs from the conserved cysteine through the conserved F or W. D genes are given only for firm matches. Not every row has a clone size; where given, it reads once, few, many or a size class.

d_call,j_call,clone_size,v_call,cdr3_nt,cdr3_aa
.,TRBJ2-3,.,TRBV5-1,TGCGCCAGCAGCTTTAAAAGCACAGATACGCAGTATTTT,CASSFKSTDTQYF
.,TRBJ1-5,.,TRBV27,TGTGCCAGCAGTTTAATGGCGAGGGCCGAGCAGCCCCAGCATTTT,CASSLMARAEQPQHF
.,TRBJ2-7,.,TRBV10-3,TGTGCCATCAGTCGACAGGACAGTTCCTACGAGCAGTACTTC,CAISRQDSSYEQYF
.,TRBJ2-2,.,TRBV5-1,TGCGCCAGCAGCTTGGAACTTTCGAACACCGGGGAGCTGTTTTTT,CASSLELSNTGELFF
.,TRBJ1-3,.,TRBV6-6,TGTGCCAGCAATAAACTCGGAAACACCATATATTTT,CASNKLGNTIYF
.,TRBJ2-7,.,TRBV27,TGTGCCAGCAGTTTAGGGGTTGGGACCTACGAGCAGTACTTC,CASSLGVGTYEQYF
TRBD2,TRBJ2-3,.,TRBV2,TGTGCCAGCAGTGATCCGGGACTAGCGGGAGATACGCAGTATTTT,CASSDPGLAGDTQYF
.,TRBJ2-5,.,TRBV19,TGTGCCAGTAGTCGGGACCGGGCGGGGGAGACCCAGTACTTC,CASSRDRAGETQYF
.,TRBJ1-1,.,TRBV18,TGTGCCAGCTCCGCCGAAACTGAAGCTTTCTTT,CASSAETEAFF
.,TRBJ2-5,.,TRBV4-3,TGCGCCAGCAGCCAAGATACCCCCTCGGAGACCCAGTACTTC,CASSQDTPSETQYF
.,TRBJ2-7,.,TRBV27,TGTGCCAGCAGACCCCCCGGCAGCCGATACTCCTACGAGCAGTACTTC,CASRPPGSRYSYEQYF
.,TRBJ2-1,.,TRBV29-1,TGCAGCGTTGAAGTAATCCTGGGTGAGCAGTTCTTC,CSVEVILGEQFF
.,TRBJ2-7,.,TRBV5-4,TGTGCCAGCAGCTCCCCGACGTACGAGCAGTACTTC,CASSSPTYEQYF
TRBD2,TRBJ2-3,.,TRBV27,TGTGCCAGCAGTTTGCGACTAGCGGGAGGGGGAGATACGCAGTATTTT,CASSLRLAGGGDTQYF
TRBD2,TRBJ2-7,.,TRBV7-2,TGTGCCAGCAGCCAACTTGGGACTAGCGGGAGGGCCTTCGGCCACGAGCAGTACTTC,CASSQLGTSGRAFGHEQYF
TRBD2,TRBJ2-3,.,TRBV15,TGTGCCACCAGCAGGGGACTAGCGGGAGGAGTTGATACGCAGTATTTT,CATSRGLAGGVDTQYF
.,TRBJ2-7,.,TRBV7-2,TGTGCCAGCAGCTTGAACGCCGCGTACGAGCAGTACTTC,CASSLNAAYEQYF
.,TRBJ1-5,.,TRBV29-1,TGCAGCGTTCAGATGCCCAATCAGCCCCAGCATTTT,CSVQMPNQPQHF
.,TRBJ2-5,.,TRBV28,TGTGCCAGCCTCAAGGGGGAGACCCAGTACTTC,CASLKGETQYF
.,TRBJ1-4,.,TRBV27,TGTGCCAGCAGGGGCCTAGGGGAAGGGGAAAAACTGTTTTTT,CASRGLGEGEKLFF
TRBD2,TRBJ2-7,.,TRBV6-5,TGTGCCAGCACCAGGACTAGCGCGACAGACTACGAGCAGTACTTC,CASTRTSATDYEQYF
TRBD1,TRBJ2-7,.,TRBV9,TGTGCCAGCAGCGTTCGGGAGTGGGACAGGGTGTCCGAGCAGTACTTC,CASSVREWDRVSEQYF
.,TRBJ2-1,.,TRBV7-8,TGTGCCAGCAGCTTAGTGGGAGACTACAATGAGCAGTTCTTC,CASSLVGDYNEQFF
TRBD2,TRBJ2-1,.,TRBV7-9,TGTGCCAGCAGCGCAAGACTAGCGGGAGTAAATGAGCAGTTCTTC,CASSARLAGVNEQFF
TRBD2,TRBJ2-7,few,TRBV5-6,TGTGCCAGCAGCTCGAGCGGGAGCTCCTACGAGCAGTACTTC,CASSSSGSSYEQYF
.,TRBJ2-3,.,TRBV18,TGTGCCAGCTCCCGGGGCACAGATACGCAGTATTTT,CASSRGTDTQYF
TRBD2,TRBJ2-1,.,TRBV6-5,TGTGCCAGCAGTTACTCACCTAGCGGCTCATACAATGAGCAGTTCTTC,CASSYSPSGSYNEQFF
TRBD2,TRBJ2-7,.,TRBV11-2,TGTGCCAGCATGCCCGGGCGGGGACTAGCGGGGGACGAGCAGTACTTC,CASMPGRGLAGDEQYF
TRBD1,TRBJ1-5,.,TRBV18,TGTGCCAGCTCACCACCGGACAGGGGCAAACAGCCCCAGCATTTT,CASSPPDRGKQPQHF
.,TRBJ2-1,.,TRBV20-1,TGCAGTGCACCGACAACTAATGAGCAGTTCTTC,CSAPTTNEQFF
.,TRBJ2-2,.,TRBV4-2,TGTGCCAGCAGCCTTAGTGAAGATCCCCGAACCGGGGAGCTGTTTTTT,CASSLSEDPRTGELFF
.,TRBJ2-5,.,TRBV2,TGTGCCAGCAGTGAATTAGAGACCCAGTACTTC,CASSELETQYF
TRBD1,TRBJ2-5,.,TRBV12-5,TGTGCTAGTGGTTTGGTGCAGGGGGCGAAGGAAGGAATAGAGACCCAGTACTTC,CASGLVQGAKEGIETQYF
.,TRBJ2-5,.,TRBV18,TGTGCCAGCTCACCACTGAAGGGGGGGGAAGAGACCCAGTACTTC,CASSPLKGGEETQYF
TRBD2,TRBJ2-1,.,TRBV6-5,TGTGCCAGCAGTTACGTTGCGGGAGGTGGTTGGAATGAGCAGTTCTTC,CASSYVAGGGWNEQFF
.,TRBJ2-3,.,TRBV6-5,TGTGCCAGCAGTTACCGGCAGGGCACAGATACGCAGTATTTT,CASSYRQGTDTQYF
.,TRBJ2-2,.,TRBV19,TGTGCCAGTAGTTTCTCAGGGAACACCGGGGAGCTGTTTTTT,CASSFSGNTGELFF
TRBD2,TRBJ2-5,.,TRBV27,TGTGCCAGCAGTTCCAGGTCCACGACCTGGACTAGCGGGCAGCAAGAGACCCAGTACTTC,CASSSRSTTWTSGQQETQYF
.,TRBJ2-1,.,TRBV18,TGTGCCAGCTCACCACCCAACGGCGGAGCAGGGGCGAGCTCCTACAATGAGCAGTTCTTC,CASSPPNGGAGASSYNEQFF
TRBD1,TRBJ1-5,.,TRBV19,TGTGCCAGTAACCTGGACAGGGACCAGCCCCAGCATTTT,CASNLDRDQPQHF
TRBD1,TRBJ2-7,.,TRBV2,TGTGCCAGCAGAGGGGACAGGGGGATGTCCTACGAGCAGTACTTC,CASRGDRGMSYEQYF
TRBD2,TRBJ2-7,.,TRBV18,TGTGCCAGCTCAGCACTAGCGGGGAGCCCAAGGAGCTCCTACGAGCAGTACTTC,CASSALAGSPRSSYEQYF
TRBD1,TRBJ2-1,.,TRBV6-6,TGTGCCAGCAGATTCGGGACAGGGGGCGGCGATGAGCAGTTCTTC,CASRFGTGGGDEQFF
.,TRBJ2-7,.,TRBV28,TGTGCCAGCAGTCCTCGACTGGAACCCTGCGAGCAGTACTTC,CASSPRLEPCEQYF
TRBD2,TRBJ2-3,few,TRBV7-9,TGTGCCAGCAGCGCCCAACTCGCCGGGACTAGCGGGTACACAGATACGCAGTATTTT,CASSAQLAGTSGYTDTQYF